These 25 T cell receptor beta chains came from one sample sequenced in a study of blood T cell repertoires in COVID-19. Clones were sequenced by immunoSEQ multiplex PCR, and TCRdb holds only the in-frame ones, with some missing. The data hold approximately 90,000 clones, with about 85% observed a single time. Sample: peripheral blood. The receptor source for this set is a human donor in a cohort sampled during active COVID-19.

CDR3 region: CASSLLASAYEQYF. The CDR3 region has the DNA TGTGCCAGCAGCCTACTAGCTTCCGCCTACGAGCAGTACTTC. The chain couples TRBV27 to TRBJ2-7; perhaps TRBD2 as D (6 bases). The CDR3 has 14 residues. V was pared by 6 bases and J by 2 bases, with 14 bases between. Germline V gene sequence: CDR1 MNHEY, CDR2 SMNVEV (reference sequence).

The CDR3 loop reads CASSSKSPGQGTYEQYF. The CDR3 DNA reads TGCGCCAGCAGCTCGAAGTCACCGGGACAGGGGACCTACGAGCAGTACTTC. The genes are TRBV5-1 and TRBJ2-7, with 10 bases fitting TRBD1. V lost 3 bases and J lost 2; bases outside the gene matches: 11. Germline CDR1 is SGHRS and CDR2 is YFSETQ. The CDR3 has 17 residues.

This rearrangement joins TRBV5-1 to TRBJ1-1, with a tentative D call TRBD1 (5 bases). Germline V gene sequence: CDR1 SGHRS, CDR2 YFSETQ. The CDR3 spans 14 residues. The V and J ends lost 0 bases and 4 bases respectively, with 10 bases between them. CDR3 protein: CASSLAGGGTEAFF. Written as DNA, the CDR3 is TGCGCCAGCAGCTTGGCCGGGGGAGGCACTGAAGCTTTCTTT. The full variable domain, rest sourced from reference TRBV5-1 and TRBJ1-1, is KAGVTQTPRYLIKTRGQQVTLSCSPISGHRSVSWYQQTPGQGLQFLFEYFSETQRNKGNFPGRFSGRQFSNSRSEMNVSTLELGDSALYLCASSLAGGGTEAFFGQGTRLTVV.

The V call is TRBV5-1, the J call TRBJ2-4, with D maybe TRBD2 (5 bases). The CDR3 is made up of 12 amino acids. Deletions cut 5 bases from V and 8 bases from J, with 11 bases between. Germline V gene data show CDR1 as SGHRS and CDR2 as YFSETQ. The CDR3 sequence: CASRSGTDIQYF. Written as DNA, the CDR3 is TGCGCCAGCAGGTCGGGAACGGACATTCAGTACTTC.

This rearrangement joins TRBV15 to TRBJ1-1; D may be TRBD1 (5 bases). This CDR3 is 15 amino acids long. Germline assignment: CDR1 LNHNV and CDR2 YYDKDF (reference sequence). V dropped 0 bases and J dropped 0 bases, with 8 bases sitting between them. The CDR3 DNA follows: TGTGCCACCAGCAGAGATGGGGGGGTGAACACTGAAGCTTTCTTT. It encodes CATSRDGGVNTEAFF.

V gene TRBV5-1 combines with J gene TRBJ2-6, with TRBD2 identical over 15 bases. The germline V gene has CDR1 SGHRS and CDR2 YFSETQ. V gave up 1 base and J gave up 0 bases; unmatched junction bases: 2. This CDR3 contains 19 residues. The CDR3 coding sequence is TGCGCCAGCAGCTTGCTGGGACTAGCGGGGGGCTCTGGGGCCAACGTCCTGACTTTC. This encodes CASSLLGLAGGSGANVLTF.

The rearrangement uses TRBV7-8 and TRBJ2-2, with unresolved D. The germline gives CDR1 SGHVS, CDR2 FQNEAQ. The V gene lost 0 bases and the J gene lost 6 bases, with 17 bases spanning the gap. The CDR3 consists of 17 residues. The CDR3: CASSLATSAGWSGELFF. The CDR3 bases are TGTGCCAGCAGCTTAGCTACTTCGGCAGGATGGTCCGGGGAGCTGTTTTTT.

CDR3 protein: CASSPQRATLPSTDTQYF. Written as DNA, the CDR3 is TGTGCCAGCAGTCCCCAGCGGGCCACCCTTCCTAGCACAGATACGCAGTATTTT. The chain joins TRBV27 to TRBJ2-3; perhaps TRBD2 as D (6 bases). Germline V gene lookup returns CDR1 MNHEY and CDR2 SMNVEV (reference sequence). The CDR3 runs to 18 residues. Deletions cut 5 bases from V and 0 bases from J, with 21 bases between.

This clone appeared a single time. The chain recombines TRBV19 with TRBJ1-5, with D maybe TRBD1 (5 bases). The CDR3 runs to 16 residues. CDR1 and CDR2 (germline): LNHDA, SQIVND (reference sequence). V dropped 6 bases and J dropped 7 bases, with 22 bases sitting between them. This CDR3 reads CASSQIGTPGRQPQHF. The CDR3 DNA sequence: TGTGCCAGTAGCCAAATCGGGACTCCCGGTCGCCAGCCCCAGCATTTT.

The chain couples TRBV9 to TRBJ2-1; 10 positions match TRBD2. Per the germline V gene, CDR1 is SGDLS and CDR2 is YYNGEE. J was trimmed by 0 bases and V by 3 bases; bases with no gene match: 12. The CDR3 loop spans 19 amino acids. The CDR3 loop is CASSAGSGGAPSSYNEQFF. The DNA of the CDR3 is TGTGCCAGCAGCGCCGGGAGCGGGGGGGCCCCCAGCTCCTACAATGAGCAGTTCTTC. Variable domain in full (rest from reference TRBV9 and TRBJ2-1): DSGVTQTPKHLITATGQRVTLRCSPRSGDLSVYWYQQSLDQGLQFLIQYYNGEERAKGNILERFSAQQFPDLHSELNLSSLELGDSALYFCASSAGSGGAPSSYNEQFFGPGTRLTVL.

The rearrangement uses TRBV5-4 and TRBJ2-2; D is uncertain. The V end was cut by 1 base, the J end by 4 bases, with 8 bases between. The length of the CDR3 is 14 residues. Germline V gene data show CDR1 as SGHNT and CDR2 as YYREEE (reference sequence). CDR3 bases: TGTGCCAGCAGCTTGCCAGGAACCACCGGGGAGCTGTTTTTT. Its protein is CASSLPGTTGELFF.

The CDR3 region has the DNA TGTGCCAGCAGCCCGACAGGGAACTATGGCTACACCTTC. Its protein is CASSPTGNYGYTF. The chain couples TRBV7-3 to TRBJ1-2; 7 bases fit TRBD1. The V segment lost 5 bases and the J segment 2 bases; nucleotides outside the gene matches: 2. The CDR3 totals 13 residues. The V gene's germline CDR1 is SGHTA and CDR2 FQGTGA.

This rearrangement joins TRBV6-2 or TRBV6-3 to TRBJ2-1, with D perhaps TRBD1 (5 bases). Per germline, CDR1 MNHEY and CDR2 SVGEGT. V gave up 2 bases and J gave up 0 bases, with 5 bases separating them. This CDR3 spans 14 amino acids. The CDR3 nucleotides read TGTGCCAGCAGTTACCAGGGCTCCTACAATGAGCAGTTCTTC. Protein product: CASSYQGSYNEQFF.

This clone was detected only a few times. This chain connects TRBV27 to TRBJ1-6; maybe TRBD1 (6 bases). Germline V lookup: CDR1 MNHEY, CDR2 SMNVEV (reference sequence). Trimming shortened V by 0 bases and J by 10 bases, and 13 bases separated the two germline ends. The CDR3 totals 15 residues. CDR3 protein: CASSLSSRGRSPLHF. In DNA, the CDR3 is TGTGCCAGCAGTTTATCGAGCAGGGGACGGTCACCCCTCCACTTT.

The J gene is TRBJ2-1, the V gene TRBV6-2 or TRBV6-3; D unclear. This CDR3 region has 11 residues. In germline, CDR1 is MNHEY, CDR2 SVGEGT. V gave up 6 bases and J gave up 9 bases, with 9 bases separating them. CDR3 sequence: CASSRYSEQFF. CDR3 DNA sequence: TGTGCCAGCAGCCGTTACTCTGAGCAGTTCTTC.

The chain combines TRBV4-2 with TRBJ2-2; D is possibly TRBD1 (5 bases). The germline V gene encodes CDR1 LGHNA and CDR2 YNFKEQ. Trimming pared 1 base from V and 3 bases from J, leaving 9 bases between. This CDR3 has 15 residues. The CDR3 nucleotides are TGTGCCAGCAGCCAAGGGGGCAGGCACACCGGGGAGCTGTTTTTT. Translation gives CASSQGGRHTGELFF.

This chain connects TRBV9 to TRBJ2-1, with TRBD2 matching over 12 bases. V trimming: 4 bases; J trimming: 6 bases; junction bases outside the gene matches: 8. Germline CDR1 SGDLS, CDR2 YYNGEE. The CDR3 is 16 residues long. The CDR3, as DNA: TGTGCCAGCAGCCCCCTAGCGGGGGGGCCCGGCAATGAGCAGTTCTTC. It codes for CASSPLAGGPGNEQFF. Variable domain in full (rest from reference TRBV9 and TRBJ2-1): DSGVTQTPKHLITATGQRVTLRCSPRSGDLSVYWYQQSLDQGLQFLIQYYNGEERAKGNILERFSAQQFPDLHSELNLSSLELGDSALYFCASSPLAGGPGNEQFFGPGTRLTVL.

The chain uses TRBV7-9 and TRBJ2-3; D may be TRBD2 (5 bases). The germline V gene encodes CDR1 SEHNR and CDR2 FQNEAQ (reference sequence). V lost 4 bases to trimming and J lost 2 bases, with 13 bases between them. The CDR3 length is 15 residues. The CDR3 region is CASSSLQRHTDTQYF. DNA of the CDR3: TGTGCCAGCAGCTCCCTCCAGCGGCACACAGATACGCAGTATTTT.

J is TRBJ2-7 and V is TRBV30, with TRBD1 identical over 8 bases. Germline V gene sequence: CDR1 GTSNPN, CDR2 SVGIG (reference sequence). This CDR3 region has 15 residues. The V and J ends lost 4 bases and 4 bases, in that order; junction bases with no gene match: 12. The CDR3 loop reads CAWIRKTGVPYEQYF. CDR3 in DNA: TGTGCCTGGATTCGCAAGACAGGGGTACCTTACGAGCAGTACTTC.

This chain links TRBV19 with TRBJ2-7, with 11 positions matching TRBD2. Germline lookup yields CDR1 LNHDA and CDR2 SQIVND (reference sequence). Losses at the gene ends were 10 bases for V and 6 bases for J; bases not matched to a gene: 8. This CDR3 is built from 13 residues. The CDR3 DNA sequence: TGTGCCACCTGTCCTAGCGGGAGGCGCGAGCAGTACTTC. Translating gives CATCPSGRREQYF.

The chain links TRBV5-5 to TRBJ2-5; tentatively, D is TRBD1 (6 bases). Germline CDR1 is SGHKS and CDR2 is YYEKEE (reference sequence). The CDR3 loop spans 14 amino acids. Trimming removed 0 bases at V and 1 base at J, with 7 bases between. Here the CDR3 reads CASSLGGLQETQYF. CDR3 nucleotides: TGTGCCAGCAGCTTGGGGGGGCTCCAAGAGACCCAGTACTTC.

This chain connects TRBV27 to TRBJ1-1; possibly TRBD1 for D (5 bases). The V and J ends lost 5 bases and 2 bases respectively, with 12 bases between them. The CDR3 has 14 amino acids. Germline CDR1 is MNHEY and CDR2 is SMNVEV (reference sequence). CDR3 DNA: TGTGCCAGCAGTAGGCGGGACGGTAACACTGAAGCTTTCTTT. It specifies CASSRRDGNTEAFF.

The genes are TRBV5-6 and TRBJ1-4; 9 nucleotides line up with TRBD1. J was trimmed by 8 bases and V by 5 bases; bases with no gene match: 7. The CDR3 consists of 14 residues. Germline values: CDR1 SGHDT, CDR2 YYEEEE. The CDR3 region is CASSSGQGREKLFF. CDR3 sequence (DNA): TGTGCCAGCAGTTCTGGACAGGGGCGGGAAAAACTGTTTTTT.

The chain couples TRBV6-5 to TRBJ2-7, with 7 bases identical to TRBD2. CDR1 is MNHEY and CDR2 is SVGAGI in the germline V gene. CDR3 length: 16 residues. J was trimmed by 3 bases and V by 0 bases; bases with no gene match: 8. CDR3 nucleotides: TGTGCCAGCAGTTACTCTGGGCTAGCGGATAACTACGAGCAGTACTTC. This sequence encodes CASSYSGLADNYEQYF.

Here the CDR3 DNA reads TGTGCCAGCACCCCCGAGAGGCAATATGAGCAGTTCTTC. It is translated as CASTPERQYEQFF. This chain joins TRBV7-2 and TRBJ2-1; no definite D call. This CDR3 has 13 residues. Germline V gene lookup returns CDR1 SGHTA and CDR2 FQGNSA. Trimming pared 7 bases from V and 8 bases from J, leaving 15 bases between. The full variable domain, rest sourced from reference TRBV7-2 and TRBJ2-1, is GAGVSQSPSNKVTEKGKDVELRCDPISGHTALYWYRQSLGQGLEFLIYFQGNSAPDKSGLPSDRFSAERTGGSVSTLTIQRTQQEDSAVYLCASTPERQYEQFFGPGTRLTVL.